The entry below gives a single TCR beta chain sequence along with its context. Its antigen is undetermined. This sample stems from a study of cytomegalovirus exposure and HLA in healthy donors. Study context: Among several hundred genotyped donors, approximately 80% fell in the Caucasian-associated ancestry cluster.

Study-wide results and limits: Equally common other TCR beta chains were less clonally expanded than HLA-associated ones, a later analysis found. Earlier analysis looked at TCR beta V segments, and most were productive about 87% or about 30% of the time.

Primers for the PCR totalled 60 Vbeta and 13 Jbeta. Measured with immunoSEQ multiplex PCR; TCRdb has only the in-frame clones, and not every one. Counted here are 200,000 or so clones, 70% to 85% occurring once; the ten biggest clones make up about 1.7%. Sequencing used PBMCs. This TCR came from a middle-aged man in good health and CMV-seronegative.

In nucleotides, the CDR3 is TGTGCCAGCAGCTTAGATATAGACTATGGCTACACCTTC. Its protein product is CASSLDIDYGYTF. This chain joins TRBV11-2 and TRBJ1-2, with D unclear. CDR1 and CDR2 from the germline V gene are SGHAT and FQNNGV. Trimming left V 0 bases short and J 3 bases short, with 5 bases between. This CDR3 contains 13 residues.